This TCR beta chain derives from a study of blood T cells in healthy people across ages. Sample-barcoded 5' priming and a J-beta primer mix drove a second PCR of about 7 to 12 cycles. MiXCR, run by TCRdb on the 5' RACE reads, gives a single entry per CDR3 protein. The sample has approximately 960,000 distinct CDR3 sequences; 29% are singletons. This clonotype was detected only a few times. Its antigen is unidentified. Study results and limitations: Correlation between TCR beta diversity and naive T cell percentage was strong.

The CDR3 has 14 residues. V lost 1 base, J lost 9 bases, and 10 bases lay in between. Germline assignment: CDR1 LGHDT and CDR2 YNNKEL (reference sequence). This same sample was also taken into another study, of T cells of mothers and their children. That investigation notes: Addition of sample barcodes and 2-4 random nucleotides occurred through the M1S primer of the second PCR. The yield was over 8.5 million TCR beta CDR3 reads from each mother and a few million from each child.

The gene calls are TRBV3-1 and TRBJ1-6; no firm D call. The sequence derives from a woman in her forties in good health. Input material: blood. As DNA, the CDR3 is TGTGCCAGCAGCCAAGGAGTATTTCGTTCACCCCTCCACTTT. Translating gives CASSQGVFRSPLHF. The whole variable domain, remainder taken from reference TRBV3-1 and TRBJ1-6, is DTAVSQTPKYLVTQMGNDKSIKCEQNLGHDTMYWYKQDSKKFLKIMFSYNNKELIINETVPNRFSPKSPDKAHLNLHINSLELGDSAVYFCASSQGVFRSPLHFGNGTRLTVT.